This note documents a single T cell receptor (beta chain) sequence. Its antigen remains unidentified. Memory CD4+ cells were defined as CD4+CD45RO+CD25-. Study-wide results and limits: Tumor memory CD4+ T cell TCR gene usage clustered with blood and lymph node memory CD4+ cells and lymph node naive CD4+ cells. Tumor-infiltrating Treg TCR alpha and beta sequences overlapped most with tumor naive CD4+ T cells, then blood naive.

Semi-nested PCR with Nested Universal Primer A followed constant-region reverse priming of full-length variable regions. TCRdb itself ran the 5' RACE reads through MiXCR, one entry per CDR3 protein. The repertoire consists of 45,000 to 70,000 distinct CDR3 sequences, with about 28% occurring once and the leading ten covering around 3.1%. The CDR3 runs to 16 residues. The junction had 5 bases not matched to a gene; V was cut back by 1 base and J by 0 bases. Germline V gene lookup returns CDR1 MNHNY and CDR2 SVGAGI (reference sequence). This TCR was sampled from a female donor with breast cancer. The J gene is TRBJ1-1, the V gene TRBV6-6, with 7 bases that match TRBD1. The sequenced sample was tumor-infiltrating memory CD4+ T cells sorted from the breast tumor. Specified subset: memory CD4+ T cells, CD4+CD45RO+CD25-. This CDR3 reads CASSYFLGQMNTEAFF. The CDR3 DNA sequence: TGTGCCAGCAGTTACTTTTTGGGACAGATGAACACTGAAGCTTTCTTT.